Listed below are T cell receptor beta chains from one sample, sequenced in a study of T cells in Graves' hyperthyroidism and ophthalmopathy. TCRdb re-analysed the multiplex PCR reads in MiXCR, keeping a single row per CDR3 protein. Among about 500,000 distinct CDR3 sequences listed, 40% to 50% were seen once. Input material: peripheral blood or thyroid tissue (not recorded which). These receptor sequences come from an adult woman with Graves' disease, either hyperthyroidism or ophthalmopathy (not recorded which). CDR3s include the opening cysteine and the closing phenylalanine or tryptophan. The D gene is left open where the match is weak. The listing skips clone size in some rows; elsewhere it reads once, few, many or a size class.

v_call: TRBV6-5
j_call: TRBJ1-4
cdr3_length: 16
clone_size: many
d_call: .
cdr3_aa: CASSIQGPATNEKLFF
cdr3_nt: TGTGCCAGCAGTATTCAAGGACCCGCAACTAATGAAAAACTGTTTTTT

v_call: TRBV19
j_call: TRBJ2-2
cdr3_length: 13
clone_size: .
d_call: .
cdr3_aa: CASSISPAGELFF
cdr3_nt: TGTGCCAGTAGTATATCGCCCGCAGGGGAGCTGTTTTTT

v_call: TRBV5-4
j_call: TRBJ2-6
cdr3_length: 20
clone_size: few
d_call: TRBD2
cdr3_aa: CASSWGLGLAGYSGANVLTF
cdr3_nt: TGTGCCAGCAGCTGGGGGTTGGGACTAGCGGGCTATTCTGGGGCCAACGTCCTGACTTTC

v_call: TRBV11-1
j_call: TRBJ1-2
cdr3_length: 13
clone_size: .
d_call: .
cdr3_aa: CASSPDPKGGYTF
cdr3_nt: TGTGCCAGCAGCCCCGACCCAAAGGGGGGCTACACCTTC

v_call: TRBV10-2
j_call: TRBJ1-5
cdr3_length: 17
clone_size: .
d_call: .
cdr3_aa: CASSESIPKVSNQPQHF
cdr3_nt: TGCGCCAGCAGTGAGTCGATTCCCAAGGTTAGCAATCAGCCCCAGCATTTT

v_call: TRBV5-1
j_call: TRBJ2-7
cdr3_length: 15
clone_size: many
d_call: .
cdr3_aa: CASSSNAGLGSEQYF
cdr3_nt: TGCGCCAGCAGCTCCAACGCGGGACTCGGAAGCGAGCAGTACTTC

v_call: TRBV29-1
j_call: TRBJ1-2
cdr3_length: 14
clone_size: .
d_call: .
cdr3_aa: CSVEGGQLNYGYTF
cdr3_nt: TGCAGCGTTGAAGGTGGACAGCTTAACTATGGCTACACCTTC

v_call: TRBV6-5
j_call: TRBJ2-7
cdr3_length: 14
clone_size: many
d_call: TRBD1
cdr3_aa: CASSYGGQTYEQYF
cdr3_nt: TGTGCCAGCAGTTATGGGGGACAGACCTACGAGCAGTACTTC

v_call: TRBV29-1
j_call: TRBJ2-5
cdr3_length: 13
clone_size: many
d_call: .
cdr3_aa: CSLRSGTQETQYF
cdr3_nt: TGCAGCCTGAGGAGCGGTACCCAAGAGACCCAGTACTTC

v_call: TRBV7-3
j_call: TRBJ2-1
cdr3_length: 15
clone_size: once
d_call: .
cdr3_aa: CASSLSQGGYNEQFF
cdr3_nt: TGTGCCAGCAGCTTAAGTCAGGGGGGGTACAATGAGCAGTTCTTC

v_call: TRBV15
j_call: TRBJ2-6
cdr3_length: 17
clone_size: .
d_call: TRBD2
cdr3_aa: CATSRPGAGEGANVLTF
cdr3_nt: TGTGCCACCAGCAGACCCGGAGCGGGAGAAGGGGCCAACGTCCTGACTTTC

v_call: TRBV24-1
j_call: TRBJ2-5
cdr3_length: 15
clone_size: .
d_call: TRBD2
cdr3_aa: CATSRLAGGWETQYF
cdr3_nt: TGTGCCACCAGTAGACTAGCGGGAGGTTGGGAGACCCAGTACTTC

v_call: TRBV7-9
j_call: TRBJ1-5
cdr3_length: 12
clone_size: many
d_call: .
cdr3_aa: CASSPLHQPQHF
cdr3_nt: TGTGCCAGCAGCCCTCTACATCAGCCCCAGCATTTT

v_call: TRBV24-1
j_call: TRBJ2-2
cdr3_length: 18
clone_size: many
d_call: TRBD2
cdr3_aa: CATSDLPSGTSRTGELFF
cdr3_nt: TGTGCCACCAGTGATTTGCCTAGTGGGACTAGCCGCACCGGGGAGCTGTTTTTT

v_call: TRBV25-1
j_call: TRBJ2-7
cdr3_length: 15
clone_size: .
d_call: .
cdr3_aa: CASIVGGPSSYERYF
cdr3_nt: TGTGCCAGCATCGTCGGGGGACCCTCTTCCTACGAGCGGTACTTC

v_call: TRBV7-2
j_call: TRBJ1-5
cdr3_length: 15
clone_size: once
d_call: .
cdr3_aa: CASSLGTGQHQPQHF
cdr3_nt: TGTGCCAGCAGCTTAGGAACGGGACAACACCAGCCCCAGCATTTT

v_call: TRBV3-1
j_call: TRBJ1-6
cdr3_length: 14
clone_size: many
d_call: TRBD1
cdr3_aa: CASSHQGANSPLHF
cdr3_nt: TGTGCCAGCAGCCATCAGGGGGCAAATTCACCCCTCCACTTT

v_call: TRBV19
j_call: TRBJ1-5
cdr3_length: 12
clone_size: few
d_call: .
cdr3_aa: CASSSRGQPQHF
cdr3_nt: TGTGCCAGTAGTTCCAGGGGTCAGCCCCAGCATTTT

v_call: TRBV15
j_call: TRBJ1-2
cdr3_length: 18
clone_size: .
d_call: .
cdr3_aa: CATSSARPPGHLNYGYTF
cdr3_nt: TGTGCCACCAGCAGTGCTAGACCCCCGGGACACCTAAACTATGGCTACACCTTC

v_call: TRBV18
j_call: TRBJ1-1
cdr3_length: 15
clone_size: .
d_call: TRBD1
cdr3_aa: CASSPVSGGNTEAFF
cdr3_nt: TGTGCCAGCTCACCCGTTTCAGGGGGGAACACTGAAGCTTTCTTT

v_call: TRBV13
j_call: TRBJ2-7
cdr3_length: 15
clone_size: .
d_call: TRBD1
cdr3_aa: CASSFSTGGHRKQYF
cdr3_nt: TGTGCCAGCAGCTTCTCGACAGGGGGCCACCGAAAGCAGTACTTC

v_call: TRBV20-1
j_call: TRBJ1-2
cdr3_length: 14
clone_size: many
d_call: .
cdr3_aa: CSARDQEGFRGYTF
cdr3_nt: TGCAGTGCTAGAGATCAAGAAGGGTTTAGGGGCTACACCTTC

v_call: TRBV7-8
j_call: TRBJ1-6
cdr3_length: 19
clone_size: many
d_call: .
cdr3_aa: CASSLEGDRLGSYNSPLHF
cdr3_nt: TGTGCCAGCAGCTTAGAGGGCGACAGGCTGGGCTCCTATAATTCACCCCTCCACTTT

v_call: TRBV2
j_call: TRBJ2-5
cdr3_length: 13
clone_size: many
d_call: .
cdr3_aa: CASSDPTRETQYF
cdr3_nt: TGTGCCAGCAGTGACCCCACCCGGGAGACCCAGTACTTC

v_call: TRBV12-3/TRBV12-4
j_call: TRBJ2-5
cdr3_length: 13
clone_size: many
d_call: .
cdr3_aa: CASSSLPAETQYF
cdr3_nt: TGTGCCAGCAGTTCCCTACCGGCGGAGACCCAGTACTTC

v_call: TRBV11-2
j_call: TRBJ1-2
cdr3_length: 13
clone_size: many
d_call: TRBD1
cdr3_aa: CASSSPGQGGYTF
cdr3_nt: TGTGCCAGCAGCTCACCGGGACAGGGCGGCTACACCTTC

v_call: TRBV20-1
j_call: TRBJ1-1
cdr3_length: 13
clone_size: many
d_call: TRBD1
cdr3_aa: CSAPGQMNTEAFF
cdr3_nt: TGCAGTGCCCCGGGACAGATGAACACTGAAGCTTTCTTT

v_call: TRBV20-1
j_call: TRBJ1-5
cdr3_length: 14
clone_size: many
d_call: .
cdr3_aa: CSASSGTLMEPQHF
cdr3_nt: TGCAGTGCTAGCTCCGGGACCTTAATGGAGCCCCAGCATTTT

v_call: TRBV6-1
j_call: TRBJ1-2
cdr3_length: 14
clone_size: .
d_call: TRBD1
cdr3_aa: CASSDWTGAAGYTF
cdr3_nt: TGTGCCAGCAGTGATTGGACAGGCGCCGCTGGCTACACCTTC

v_call: TRBV2
j_call: TRBJ1-6
cdr3_length: 14
clone_size: .
d_call: .
cdr3_aa: CATEGTDNNSPLHF
cdr3_nt: TGTGCCACCGAGGGGACGGATAATAATTCACCCCTCCACTTT

v_call: TRBV19
j_call: TRBJ2-7
cdr3_length: 15
clone_size: .
d_call: TRBD1
cdr3_aa: CASSSGGGNSYEQYF
cdr3_nt: TGTGCCAGTAGTTCAGGGGGCGGAAATTCCTACGAGCAGTACTTC

v_call: TRBV25-1
j_call: TRBJ2-3
cdr3_length: 18
clone_size: few
d_call: TRBD2
cdr3_aa: CASSGRLAGGPRSNTQYF
cdr3_nt: TGTGCCAGCAGTGGGAGACTAGCGGGAGGGCCCCGATCAAATACGCAGTATTTT

v_call: TRBV10-3
j_call: TRBJ2-5
cdr3_length: 15
clone_size: once
d_call: TRBD2
cdr3_aa: CASGTSRTRKETQYF
cdr3_nt: TGTGCCAGCGGGACTAGCCGAACAAGAAAAGAGACCCAGTACTTC

v_call: TRBV7-6
j_call: TRBJ1-1
cdr3_length: 15
clone_size: .
d_call: .
cdr3_aa: CASSSNQGMNTEAFF
cdr3_nt: TGTGCCAGCAGTTCAAACCAGGGTATGAACACTGAAGCTTTCTTT

v_call: TRBV29-1
j_call: TRBJ1-1
cdr3_length: 11
clone_size: few
d_call: .
cdr3_aa: CSVEGGEEAFF
cdr3_nt: TGCAGCGTTGAAGGGGGTGAGGAAGCTTTCTTT

v_call: TRBV19
j_call: TRBJ1-1
cdr3_length: 13
clone_size: few
d_call: .
cdr3_aa: CASTSLAGPEAFF
cdr3_nt: TGTGCCAGTACCTCATTGGCAGGACCTGAAGCTTTCTTT

v_call: TRBV10-2
j_call: TRBJ1-5
cdr3_length: 12
clone_size: few
d_call: .
cdr3_aa: CASWISNQPQHF
cdr3_nt: TGCGCCAGCTGGATTAGCAATCAGCCCCAGCATTTT

v_call: TRBV6-6
j_call: TRBJ2-7
cdr3_length: 13
clone_size: .
d_call: .
cdr3_aa: CASMLARKDEQYF
cdr3_nt: TGTGCCAGCATGCTAGCGAGGAAGGACGAGCAGTACTTC

v_call: TRBV7-9
j_call: TRBJ1-2
cdr3_length: 16
clone_size: many
d_call: .
cdr3_aa: CASQPAVNTPRVGYTF
cdr3_nt: TGTGCCAGCCAGCCCGCGGTTAACACCCCAAGGGTTGGCTACACCTTC

v_call: TRBV29-1
j_call: TRBJ2-7
cdr3_length: 11
clone_size: .
d_call: .
cdr3_aa: CSDVGGYEQYF
cdr3_nt: TGCAGTGATGTGGGGGGTTACGAGCAGTACTTC

v_call: TRBV5-1
j_call: TRBJ1-6
cdr3_length: 14
clone_size: once
d_call: .
cdr3_aa: CASSFGLNNSPLHF
cdr3_nt: TGCGCCAGCAGCTTCGGACTGAATAATTCACCCCTCCACTTT

v_call: TRBV6-1
j_call: TRBJ2-5
cdr3_length: 15
clone_size: .
d_call: .
cdr3_aa: CASIRRGGYQETQYF
cdr3_nt: TGTGCCAGCATCCGGAGAGGGGGATACCAAGAGACCCAGTACTTC

v_call: TRBV20-1
j_call: TRBJ2-7
cdr3_length: 14
clone_size: .
d_call: .
cdr3_aa: CSASRGVSSYEQYF
cdr3_nt: TGCAGTGCTAGCCGAGGTGTTTCGTCCTACGAGCAGTACTTC

v_call: TRBV10-3
j_call: TRBJ2-7
cdr3_length: 16
clone_size: .
d_call: TRBD2
cdr3_aa: CAISEGFGTSGYEQYF
cdr3_nt: TGTGCCATCAGTGAGGGATTCGGGACTAGCGGATACGAGCAGTACTTC

v_call: TRBV6-1
j_call: TRBJ2-5
cdr3_length: 13
clone_size: .
d_call: .
cdr3_aa: CASGDGQQETQYF
cdr3_nt: TGTGCCAGTGGTGACGGACAGCAAGAGACCCAGTACTTC

v_call: TRBV15
j_call: TRBJ1-6
cdr3_length: 13
clone_size: .
d_call: .
cdr3_aa: CATSRDPNSPLHF
cdr3_nt: TGTGCCACCAGCAGAGATCCCAATTCACCCCTCCACTTT

v_call: TRBV6-1
j_call: TRBJ2-5
cdr3_length: 11
clone_size: many
d_call: .
cdr3_aa: CASTGGKTQYF
cdr3_nt: TGTGCCAGCACTGGGGGAAAGACCCAGTACTTC

v_call: TRBV10-3
j_call: TRBJ2-6
cdr3_length: 17
clone_size: .
d_call: .
cdr3_aa: CAILGGTALWGANVLTF
cdr3_nt: TGTGCCATCCTTGGGGGGACAGCCTTATGGGGGGCCAACGTCCTGACTTTC

v_call: TRBV5-1
j_call: TRBJ2-2
cdr3_length: 15
clone_size: .
d_call: .
cdr3_aa: CASSLPMDSTGELFF
cdr3_nt: TGCGCCAGCAGCTTGCCCATGGACAGCACCGGGGAGCTGTTTTTT

v_call: TRBV6-1
j_call: TRBJ1-1
cdr3_length: 12
clone_size: .
d_call: .
cdr3_aa: CASTAQGREAFF
cdr3_nt: TGTGCCAGCACCGCCCAGGGGCGTGAAGCTTTCTTT